One sample yielded the 26 T cell receptor beta chains listed below, sequenced in a study of blood T cell repertoires in COVID-19 (dated by TCRdb to the early 2020s). The library was generated by the immunoSEQ multiplex PCR assay. This is the immuneACCESS table as TCRdb keeps it, with only in-frame sequences that have V and J called. A part of the clones is gone; compared with another copy, unresolved V genes explain less than half, and the rest is unexplained. This sample comprises 150,000 or so clones, 80% to 90% of them detected only once. The ten largest clones take up approximately 10% of the sample. Input material: peripheral blood. The source of these receptors is a woman in her seventies with COVID-19, enrolled during active disease.

Comment on this clone: The sample carries other DNA sequences with the same CDR3. V and J are TRBV19 and TRBJ1-1; D gene unclear. This CDR3 has 14 residues. Looked up from germline, CDR1 is LNHDA and CDR2 is SQIVND (reference sequence). Trimming left V 0 bases short and J 0 bases short, with 5 bases between. The CDR3 reads CASSIDRVNTEAFF. DNA for the CDR3: TGTGCCAGTAGTATAGACCGGGTGAACACTGAAGCTTTCTTT.

This chain connects TRBV19 to TRBJ1-5; the D is unclear. Germline V gene sequence: CDR1 LNHDA, CDR2 SQIVND (reference sequence). Deletions cut 3 bases from V and 6 bases from J, with 9 bases between. The CDR3 has 13 amino acids. CDR3 region: CASSIWEGQPQHF. In DNA form, the CDR3 reads TGTGCCAGTAGTATTTGGGAGGGTCAGCCCCAGCATTTT.

Only a few counts were recorded for this clone. This sequence joins TRBV12-3 or TRBV12-4 and TRBJ1-2; the D gene is possibly TRBD1 (5 bases). The CDR3 is 12 amino acids. Deletions cut 3 bases from V and 6 bases from J, with 8 bases between. CDR3 nucleotide sequence: TGTGCCAGCAGTTTCGCAGGGAATGGCTACACCTTC. Its translation is CASSFAGNGYTF.

This chain links TRBV2 with TRBJ1-4, with TRBD1 as a possible D gene (5 bases). Germline CDR1 is SNHLY and CDR2 is FYNNEI. The V end was cut by 4 bases, the J end by 6 bases, with 9 bases between. There are 13 residues in the CDR3. CDR3 bases: TGTGCCAGCAGTGGGGGCTTGGATGAAAAACTGTTTTTT. This sequence encodes CASSGGLDEKLFF.

The J gene is TRBJ1-4, the V gene TRBV19, with D maybe TRBD1 (6 bases). The ends were cut back, 7 bases at V and 8 bases at J, with 14 bases in the middle. The CDR3 runs to 13 residues. Germline CDR1 reads LNHDA; CDR2 reads SQIVND (reference sequence). The CDR3 spells CASKHRESEKLFF. The CDR3 nucleotides are TGTGCCAGTAAACACAGGGAAAGCGAAAAACTGTTTTTT.

This chain links TRBV7-9 with TRBJ1-5, with 9 positions matching TRBD1. The CDR3 totals 16 residues. The germline gives CDR1 SEHNR, CDR2 FQNEAQ (reference sequence). The V segment lost 8 bases and the J segment 6 bases; nucleotides outside the gene matches: 14. The CDR3 is CASASSGGTGTQPQHF. CDR3 nucleotides: TGTGCCAGCGCCTCTTCCGGGGGGACAGGGACTCAGCCCCAGCATTTT.

The genes are TRBV12-3 or TRBV12-4 and TRBJ1-2; no reliable D call. Trimming pared 2 bases from V and 6 bases from J, leaving 7 bases between. This CDR3 has 12 residues. The CDR3 DNA follows: TGTGCCAGCAGTTTACAGATTGATGGCTACACCTTC. Translating it yields CASSLQIDGYTF.

The chain uses TRBV5-1 and TRBJ2-3; perhaps TRBD1 as D (7 bases). The CDR3 spans 16 residues. From germline, CDR1 is SGHRS and CDR2 YFSETQ. V dropped 3 bases and J dropped 3 bases, with 17 bases sitting between them. Written as DNA, the CDR3 is TGCGCCAGCAGCTCAGGCGGGACAGATAGAACAGATACGCAGTATTTT. This gives the protein CASSSGGTDRTDTQYF.

CDR3 bases: TGTGCCAGCAGACAGGGCTCTGGAAACACCATATATTTT. It translates to CASRQGSGNTIYF. The chain recombines TRBV2 with TRBJ1-3, with D possibly being TRBD1 (6 bases). This CDR3 is 13 amino acids long. CDR1 is SNHLY, CDR2 FYNNEI, per germline. Between the trimmed V and J ends, which lost 6 bases and 0 bases, there was a span of 6 bases.

The genes are TRBV7-8 and TRBJ1-2, with D possibly TRBD1 on 6 matching bases. Trimming shortened V by 0 bases and J by 8 bases, and 22 bases separated the two germline ends. From germline, CDR1 is SGHVS and CDR2 FQNEAQ. The CDR3 totals 17 residues. The CDR3 DNA follows: TGTGCCAGCAGCTTAGCTGGGGGCAGTAAATACATTATCGGCTACACCTTC. Its translation: CASSLAGGSKYIIGYTF.

The rearrangement links TRBV30 to TRBJ1-1, with D possibly matching TRBD1 (5 bases). The CDR3 length is 12 residues. In germline, CDR1 is GTSNPN, CDR2 SVGIG (reference sequence). V shed 2 bases and J shed 8 bases, with 12 bases lying between them. The CDR3 DNA follows: TGTGCCTGGAGTCCTCTTAGGGGCGAAGCTTTCTTT. Translating gives CAWSPLRGEAFF.

In its sample, this clone was seen a few times. The chain recombines TRBV27 with TRBJ1-1; D is possibly TRBD1 (6 bases). Germline CDR1 and CDR2: MNHEY and SMNVEV (reference sequence). Trimming pared 4 bases from V and 4 bases from J, leaving 16 bases between. This CDR3 contains 15 residues. CDR3 bases: TGTGCCAGCAGTTCAAACAGGGAGTGGTCCACTGAAGCTTTCTTT. Translated, it gives CASSSNREWSTEAFF.

The rearrangement joins TRBV28 to TRBJ1-2; unclear D gene. CDR3 length: 14 residues. CDR1 is MDHEN and CDR2 is SYDVKM in the germline V gene. Trimming took 0 bases from V and 5 from J, leaving 10 bases between them. This CDR3 reads CASSLWSAEYGYTF. The DNA for the CDR3 is TGTGCCAGCAGTTTATGGAGTGCGGAATATGGCTACACCTTC.

The chain is built from TRBV3-1 (or the pseudogene TRBV3-2) and TRBJ2-7, with 7 bases fitting TRBD2. V was clipped by 0 bases and J by 3 bases; unmatched bases: 11. CDR1 is LGHDT and CDR2 is YNNKEL in the germline V gene (reference sequence). CDR3 length: 17 amino acids. For the CDR3, the DNA is TGTGCCAGCAGCCAAGAACCCGGGGGGTCAAACGGCTACGAGCAGTACTTC. Translating it yields CASSQEPGGSNGYEQYF.

The rearrangement uses TRBV4-1 and TRBJ1-2; D not certain. Germline V lookup: CDR1 MGHRA, CDR2 YSYEKL. The CDR3 extends over 15 amino acids. V lost 0 bases and J 3 bases, leaving 11 bases between the germline ends. CDR3 sequence: CASSQDAGGYYGYTF. The CDR3 DNA reads TGCGCCAGCAGCCAAGATGCCGGAGGGTACTATGGCTACACCTTC.

The chain joins TRBV5-1 to TRBJ2-7, with D possibly matching TRBD1 (6 bases). Germline V CDR1 and CDR2: SGHRS, YFSETQ. The CDR3 has 14 amino acids. Trimming took 2 bases from V and 5 from J, leaving 14 bases between them. CDR3 sequence (DNA): TGCGCCAGCAGCTTTGGACAGCAATTTCACGAGCAGTACTTC. Amino acids: CASSFGQQFHEQYF.

This rearrangement joins TRBV3-1 (or the pseudogene TRBV3-2) to TRBJ1-5; D call uncertain. CDR1 LGHDT and CDR2 YNNKEL come from the germline V gene (reference sequence). V was clipped by 2 bases and J by 4 bases, with 15 bases between them. The CDR3 runs 16 residues. CDR3 sequence: CASSQNPAGNNQPQHF. CDR3 in DNA: TGTGCCAGCAGCCAAAATCCGGCGGGTAATAATCAGCCCCAGCATTTT.

The chain carries TRBV5-1 and TRBJ1-5, with D perhaps matching TRBD1 (6 bases). This CDR3 has 15 residues. Trimming took off 2 bases at V and 3 bases at J, with 12 bases between the two ends. Germline V gives CDR1 SGHRS, CDR2 YFSETQ. The CDR3 sequence is CASSFSGGNNQPQHF. The CDR3 DNA follows: TGCGCCAGCAGCTTTTCGGGGGGCAACAATCAGCCCCAGCATTTT.

The chain recombines TRBV7-9 with TRBJ1-1; 8 bases fit TRBD1. J was trimmed by 4 bases and V by 5 bases; bases with no gene match: 9. The germline CDR1 and CDR2 sequences are SEHNR and FQNEAQ (reference sequence). The CDR3 runs 15 residues. CDR3 coding DNA: TGTGCCAGCAGCCTTGCCCTGGACAGGGCCACTGAAGCTTTCTTT. It codes for CASSLALDRATEAFF.

The chain has TRBV30 and TRBJ2-5; 10 bases match TRBD2. Germline assignment: CDR1 GTSNPN and CDR2 SVGIG (reference sequence). The CDR3 is 15 amino acids. Germline trimming cut 2 bases from V and 5 bases from J; bases unmatched to any gene: 8. For the CDR3, the DNA is TGTGCCTGGAGTTCCCCACTGGGACTAGCGGAGACCCAGTACTTC. This encodes CAWSSPLGLAETQYF.

The chain joins TRBV2 to TRBJ1-4; 7 bases map to TRBD1. The ends lost 6 bases at V and 5 bases at J; junction bases unmatched: 6. This CDR3 has 14 amino acids. From germline, CDR1 is SNHLY and CDR2 FYNNEI. The CDR3 sequence: CASSEQGLNEKLFF. CDR3 sequence (DNA): TGTGCCAGCAGCGAACAGGGGTTGAATGAAAAACTGTTTTTT.

The genes are TRBV5-4 and TRBJ1-2; 8 nucleotides line up with TRBD1. Trimming removed 4 bases from V and 2 bases from J; junction bases left unmatched: 7. Germline CDR1 is SGHNT and CDR2 is YYREEE (reference sequence). This CDR3 spans 15 amino acids. CDR3 sequence: CASSARTGTNYGYTF. In DNA form, the CDR3 reads TGTGCCAGCAGCGCCAGGACAGGGACAAACTATGGCTACACCTTC.

This chain links TRBV5-1 with TRBJ1-1, with D maybe TRBD1 (6 bases). CDR3 length: 14 amino acids. The germline V gene encodes CDR1 SGHRS and CDR2 YFSETQ. V was cut by 4 bases and J by 1 base, with 11 bases left in between. The CDR3 is CASSAGTWNTEAFF. The CDR3 region has the DNA TGCGCCAGCAGCGCCGGGACATGGAACACTGAAGCTTTCTTT.

CDR3 region: CASSDGLVLGLDTQYF. The CDR3 bases are TGTGCCAGCAGTGACGGACTAGTTTTAGGATTAGATACGCAGTATTTT. The chain recombines TRBV28 with TRBJ2-3; 7 nucleotides line up with TRBD2. The CDR3 length is 16 residues. CDR1 MDHEN and CDR2 SYDVKM come from the germline V gene. J was trimmed by 5 bases and V by 5 bases; bases with no gene match: 13.

As to this clone: This sample includes further DNA sequences coding for the same CDR3. The chain links TRBV19 to TRBJ1-5; D ambiguous. Trimming pared 9 bases from V and 0 bases from J, leaving 9 bases between. Per germline, CDR1 LNHDA and CDR2 SQIVND (reference sequence). The CDR3 extends over 13 amino acids. CDR3 nucleotide sequence: TGTGCCAGCAGTCAGATTAGCAATCAGCCCCAGCATTTT. It codes for CASSQISNQPQHF.

This CDR3 is CASSFWFRGGSSYEQYF. DNA for the CDR3: TGTGCCAGCAGTTTTTGGTTCAGGGGTGGAAGTTCCTACGAGCAGTACTTC. V gene TRBV27 combines with J gene TRBJ2-7, with D maybe TRBD1 (6 bases). Trimming left V 3 bases short and J 1 base short, with 19 bases between. The germline V gene has CDR1 MNHEY and CDR2 SMNVEV (reference sequence). This CDR3 spans 17 amino acids.